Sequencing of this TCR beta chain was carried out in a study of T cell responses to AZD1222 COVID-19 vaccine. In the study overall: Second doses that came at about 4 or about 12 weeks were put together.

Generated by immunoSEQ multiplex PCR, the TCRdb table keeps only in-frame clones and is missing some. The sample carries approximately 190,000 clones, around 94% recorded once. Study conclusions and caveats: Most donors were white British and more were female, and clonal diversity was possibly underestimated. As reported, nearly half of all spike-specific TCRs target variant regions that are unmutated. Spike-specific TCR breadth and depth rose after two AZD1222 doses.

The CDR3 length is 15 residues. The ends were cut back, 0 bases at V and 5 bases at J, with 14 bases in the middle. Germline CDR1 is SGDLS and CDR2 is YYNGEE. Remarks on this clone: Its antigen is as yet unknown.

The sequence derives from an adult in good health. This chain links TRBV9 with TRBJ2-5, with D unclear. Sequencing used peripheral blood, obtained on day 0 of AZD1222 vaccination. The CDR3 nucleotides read TGTGCCAGCAGCGTAGTAGGAGAGGCGAGCGAGACCCAGTACTTC. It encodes CASSVVGEASETQYF. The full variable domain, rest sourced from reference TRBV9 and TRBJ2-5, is DSGVTQTPKHLITATGQRVTLRCSPRSGDLSVYWYQQSLDQGLQFLIQYYNGEERAKGNILERFSAQQFPDLHSELNLSSLELGDSALYFCASSVVGEASETQYFGPGTRLLVL.